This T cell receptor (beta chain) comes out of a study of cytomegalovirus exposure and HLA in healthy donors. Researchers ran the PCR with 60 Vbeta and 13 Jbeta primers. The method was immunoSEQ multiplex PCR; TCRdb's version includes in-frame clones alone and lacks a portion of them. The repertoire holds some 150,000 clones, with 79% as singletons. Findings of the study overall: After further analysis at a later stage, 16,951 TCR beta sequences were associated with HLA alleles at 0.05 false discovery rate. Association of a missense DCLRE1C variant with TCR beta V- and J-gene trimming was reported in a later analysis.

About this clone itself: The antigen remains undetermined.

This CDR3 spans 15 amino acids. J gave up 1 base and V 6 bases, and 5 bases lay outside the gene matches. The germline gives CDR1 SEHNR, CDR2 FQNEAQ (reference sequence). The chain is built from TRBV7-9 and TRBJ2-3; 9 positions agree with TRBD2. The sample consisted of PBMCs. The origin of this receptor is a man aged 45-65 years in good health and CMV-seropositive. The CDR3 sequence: CASRETSGRTDTQYF. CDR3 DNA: TGTGCCAGCAGGGAGACTAGCGGACGCACAGATACGCAGTATTTT.